The entry that follows covers one TCR beta chain sequence. Antigen: not known. Repertoires were generated with immunoSEQ multiplex PCR, while TCRdb's copy carries only in-frame clones and drops some. Of about 14,000 clones listed, about 61% are singletons. CDR3 length equals 15 residues. The V and J ends lost 1 base and 2 bases, in that order; junction bases with no gene match: 4. Germline V gene sequence: CDR1 SGHDN, CDR2 FVKESK. The sample originates from a study of neoadjuvant anti-PD-1 for oral cavity cancer. The study's findings and limits: Post-nivolumab, blood T cell clonality was significantly elevated in non-responders.

V gene TRBV14 combines with J gene TRBJ1-1; 7 bases fit TRBD1. This TCR derives from a person between 35 and 79 years old with oral cavity squamous cell carcinoma. Source: PBMCs, taken before nivolumab (anti-PD-1) treatment. DNA for the CDR3: TGTGCCAGCAGCCAAGCAGGGGGTTTTAACACTGAAGCTTTCTTT. Protein: CASSQAGGFNTEAFF.